The 3 T cell receptor beta chains presented below share a single source sample, sequenced in a study of blood T cell repertoires in COVID-19. The assay was immunoSEQ multiplex PCR, and TCRdb's table has in-frame clones only and misses some. The repertoire consists of approximately 270,000 clones, with around nine tenths occurring once and the leading ten covering about 8.7%. Sequencing was carried out using peripheral blood. Every receptor here comes from a man aged 40-50 years with active or convalescent COVID-19.

This CDR3 reads CASSPGTGRDQQYF. DNA of the CDR3: TGTGCCAGCAGTCCCGGGACAGGGAGAGATCAGCAGTACTTC. The J gene is TRBJ2-7, the V gene TRBV6-5; 9 nucleotides agree with TRBD1. Per germline, CDR1 MNHEY and CDR2 SVGAGI. The junction had 10 bases not matched to a gene; V was cut back by 5 bases and J by 8 bases. This CDR3 spans 14 amino acids.

This clone was detected only once. The chain combines TRBV5-1 with TRBJ2-3; 8 nucleotides line up with TRBD1. The ends lost 4 bases at V and 2 bases at J; junction bases unmatched: 6. The CDR3 spans 15 residues. Germline V gene lookup returns CDR1 SGHRS and CDR2 YFSETQ. The CDR3: CASSPGQVNTDTQYF. The CDR3 DNA follows: TGCGCCAGCAGCCCGGGACAGGTAAACACAGATACGCAGTATTTT.

A single count supports this clone. In nucleotides, the CDR3 is TGTGCCACTAGACGGGAGAGTTCCTACAATGAGCAGTTCTTC. Residues: CATRRESSYNEQFF. J is TRBJ2-1 and V is TRBV15; tentatively, D is TRBD2 (6 bases). The CDR3 is made up of 14 amino acids. The germline V gene has CDR1 LNHNV and CDR2 YYDKDF (reference sequence). Trimming pared 9 bases from V and 1 base from J, leaving 13 bases between.